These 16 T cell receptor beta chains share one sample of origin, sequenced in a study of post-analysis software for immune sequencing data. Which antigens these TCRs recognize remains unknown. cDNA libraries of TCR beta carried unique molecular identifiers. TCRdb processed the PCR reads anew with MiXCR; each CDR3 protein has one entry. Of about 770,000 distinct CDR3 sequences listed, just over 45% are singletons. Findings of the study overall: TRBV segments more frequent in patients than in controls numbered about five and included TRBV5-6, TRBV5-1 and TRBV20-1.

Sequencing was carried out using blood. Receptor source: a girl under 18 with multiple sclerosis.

CDR3 loop: CASSIHSRLSETQYF. The CDR3 DNA reads TGTGCCAGCAGTATTCATAGCCGCCTCTCGGAGACCCAGTACTTC. The rearrangement links TRBV6-5 to TRBJ2-5; D not certain. The germline CDR1 and CDR2 sequences are MNHEY and SVGAGI. V dropped 5 bases and J dropped 5 bases, with 18 bases sitting between them. The CDR3 spans 15 residues.

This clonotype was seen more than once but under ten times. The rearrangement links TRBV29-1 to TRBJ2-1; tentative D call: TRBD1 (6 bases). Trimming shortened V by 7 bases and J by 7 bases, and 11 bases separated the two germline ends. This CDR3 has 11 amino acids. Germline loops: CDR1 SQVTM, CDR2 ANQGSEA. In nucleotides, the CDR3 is TGCAGCGCAAGGCAGGGGAATGAGCAGTTCTTC. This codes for CSARQGNEQFF.

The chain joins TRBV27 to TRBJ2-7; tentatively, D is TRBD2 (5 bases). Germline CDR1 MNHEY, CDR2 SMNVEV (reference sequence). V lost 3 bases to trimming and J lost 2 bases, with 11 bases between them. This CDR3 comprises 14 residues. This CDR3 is CASSFAADTYEQYF. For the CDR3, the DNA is TGTGCCAGCAGTTTTGCAGCGGATACCTACGAGCAGTACTTC.

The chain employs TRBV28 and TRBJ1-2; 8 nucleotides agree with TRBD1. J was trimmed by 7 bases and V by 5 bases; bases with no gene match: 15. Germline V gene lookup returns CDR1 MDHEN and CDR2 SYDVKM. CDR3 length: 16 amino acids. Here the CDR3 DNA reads TGTGCCAGCAGTCCCGGGACAGGTAACCCTCGGGTTGGCTACACCTTC. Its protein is CASSPGTGNPRVGYTF.

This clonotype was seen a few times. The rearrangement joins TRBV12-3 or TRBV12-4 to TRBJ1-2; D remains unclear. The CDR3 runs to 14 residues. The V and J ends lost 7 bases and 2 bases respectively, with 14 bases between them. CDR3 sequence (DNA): TGTGCCAGCATGCCAGGAGTCTCCAACTATGGCTACACCTTC. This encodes CASMPGVSNYGYTF.

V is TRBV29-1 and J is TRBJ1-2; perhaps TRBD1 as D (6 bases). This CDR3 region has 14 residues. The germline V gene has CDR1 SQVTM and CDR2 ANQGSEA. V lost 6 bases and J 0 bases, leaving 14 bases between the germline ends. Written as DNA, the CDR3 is TGCAGCGTCGCGGACAGTCCAGCTAACTATGGCTACACCTTC. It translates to CSVADSPANYGYTF.

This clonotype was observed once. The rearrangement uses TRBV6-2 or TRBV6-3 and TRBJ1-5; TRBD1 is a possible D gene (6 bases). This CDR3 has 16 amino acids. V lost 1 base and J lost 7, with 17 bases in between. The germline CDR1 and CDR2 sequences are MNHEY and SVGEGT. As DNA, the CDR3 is TGTGCCAGCAGTTACTTCGTAGGGGGGGTAGGCCAGCCCCAGCATTTT. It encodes CASSYFVGGVGQPQHF.

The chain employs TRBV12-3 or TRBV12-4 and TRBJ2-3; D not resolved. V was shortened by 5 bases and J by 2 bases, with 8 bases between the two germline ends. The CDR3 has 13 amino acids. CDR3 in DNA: TGTGCCAGCAGTGTAACTAACACAGATACGCAGTATTTT. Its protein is CASSVTNTDTQYF.

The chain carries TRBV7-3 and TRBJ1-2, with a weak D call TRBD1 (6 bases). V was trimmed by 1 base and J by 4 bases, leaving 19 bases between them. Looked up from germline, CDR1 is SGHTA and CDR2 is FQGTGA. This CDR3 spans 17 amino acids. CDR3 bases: TGTGCCAGCAGCTTAATTACGGGGGCGCCAAACCTCTATGGCTACACCTTC. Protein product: CASSLITGAPNLYGYTF.

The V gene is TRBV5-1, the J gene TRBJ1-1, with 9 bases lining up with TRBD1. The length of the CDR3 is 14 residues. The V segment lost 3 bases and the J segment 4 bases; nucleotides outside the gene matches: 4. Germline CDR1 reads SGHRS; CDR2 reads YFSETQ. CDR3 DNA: TGCGCCAGCAGCTACAGGGGGCATGGCACTGAAGCTTTCTTT. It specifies CASSYRGHGTEAFF.

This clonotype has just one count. The CDR3 DNA is TGTGCCACCAGCAGCCTTAACCCCGGACTAGCGGGCGATGAGCAGTACTTC. This codes for CATSSLNPGLAGDEQYF. The rearrangement links TRBV15 to TRBJ2-7; TRBD2 aligns across 11 bases. The CDR3 has 17 residues. The J segment lost 7 bases and the V segment lost 3 bases, leaving 14 bases of the junction unmatched. The V gene's germline CDR1 is LNHNV and CDR2 YYDKDF (reference sequence). Supplemented by reference TRBV15 and TRBJ2-7, the full variable domain reads DAMVIQNPRYQVTQFGKPVTLSCSQTLNHNVMYWYQQKSSQAPKLLFHYYDKDFNNEADTPDNFQSRRPNTSFCFLDIRSPGLGDTAMYLCATSSLNPGLAGDEQYFGPGTRLTVT.

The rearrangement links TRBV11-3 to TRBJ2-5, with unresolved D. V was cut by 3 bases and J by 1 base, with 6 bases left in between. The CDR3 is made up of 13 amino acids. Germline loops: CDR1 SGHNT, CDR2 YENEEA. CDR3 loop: CASSFSVQETQYF. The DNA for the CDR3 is TGTGCCAGCAGCTTCTCTGTCCAAGAGACCCAGTACTTC.

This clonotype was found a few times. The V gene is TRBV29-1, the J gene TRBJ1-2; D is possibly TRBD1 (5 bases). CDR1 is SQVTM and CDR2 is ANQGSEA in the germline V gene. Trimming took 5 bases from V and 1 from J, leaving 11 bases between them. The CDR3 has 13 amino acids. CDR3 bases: TGCAGCGTTTGGGGGACGGGTAACTATGGCTACACCTTC. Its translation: CSVWGTGNYGYTF.

The CDR3 nucleotides read TGTGCCAGCAGCTTTGATGTCCCTCGGACGATCTCCTACGAGCAGTACTTC. It yields the protein CASSFDVPRTISYEQYF. The V call is TRBV7-2, the J call TRBJ2-7; D remains ambiguous. Looked up from germline, CDR1 is SGHTA and CDR2 is FQGNSA. The CDR3 spans 17 residues. Deletions cut 3 bases from V and 0 bases from J, with 18 bases between. The whole variable domain, remainder taken from reference TRBV7-2 and TRBJ2-7, is GAGVSQSPSNKVTEKGKDVELRCDPISGHTALYWYRQSLGQGLEFLIYFQGNSAPDKSGLPSDRFSAERTGGSVSTLTIQRTQQEDSAVYLCASSFDVPRTISYEQYFGPGTRLTVT.

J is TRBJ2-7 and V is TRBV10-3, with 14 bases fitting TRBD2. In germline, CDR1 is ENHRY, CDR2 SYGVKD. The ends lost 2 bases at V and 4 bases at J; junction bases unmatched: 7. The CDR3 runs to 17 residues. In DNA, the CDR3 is TGTGCCATCAGTGAGGCCGGACTAGCGGGAGGAACGTACGAGCAGTACTTC. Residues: CAISEAGLAGGTYEQYF.

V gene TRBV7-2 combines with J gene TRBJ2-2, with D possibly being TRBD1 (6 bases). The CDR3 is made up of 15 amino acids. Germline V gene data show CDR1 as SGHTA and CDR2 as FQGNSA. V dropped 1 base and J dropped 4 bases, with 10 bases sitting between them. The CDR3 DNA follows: TGTGCCAGCAGCTTAGGGCAGGGGTTCACCGGGGAGCTGTTTTTT. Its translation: CASSLGQGFTGELFF.